This TCR beta chain emerged from a study of blood T cells in healthy people across ages. J gave up 8 bases and V 3 bases, and 3 bases lay outside the gene matches. CDR3 size: 13 residues. Per the germline V gene, CDR1 is SGDLS and CDR2 is YYNGEE. A second PCR of about 6 to 11 cycles used a sample-barcoded 5' primer and a J-beta primer mix. TCRdb called the 5' RACE reads again in MiXCR, with one record for every CDR3 protein. Among roughly 1.4 million distinct CDR3 sequences listed, approximately 63% were seen once. Each sample yielded at least 5 micrograms of PBMC total RNA. Sequenced input: blood. This chain links TRBV9 with TRBJ2-1; 9 bases align to TRBD2. This receptor was identified in a man aged 18-30 years in good health. CDR3: CASSALAGHEQFF. CDR3 bases: TGTGCCAGCAGCGCCCTAGCGGGACATGAGCAGTTCTTC.